The 23 T cell receptor beta chains in this list originate from one sample, sequenced in a study of T cells after yellow fever vaccination. TCRdb re-analysed the 5' RACE reads in MiXCR, keeping a single row per CDR3 protein. The table includes some 560,000 distinct CDR3 sequences, approximately 21% detected once. The source material was PBMCs, sampled 15 days after the yellow fever booster vaccination. The receptors originated from a man aged 25 to 45 who received the YFV17D yellow fever vaccine.

The V and J genes are TRBV12-3 or TRBV12-4 and TRBJ2-5; D is perhaps TRBD2 (6 bases). V was shortened by 3 bases and J by 4 bases, with 15 bases between the two germline ends. The CDR3 has 15 residues. This CDR3 reads CASSFESGRAETQYF. The CDR3 DNA reads as TGTGCCAGCAGTTTTGAGTCCGGGAGAGCAGAGACCCAGTACTTC.

This clonotype showed up just once. This chain uses TRBV21-1 with TRBJ2-5. TRBV21-1 is a recognized pseudogene. The CDR3 sequence is 12 residues long. This CDR3 is CATIVVKETQYF. The CDR3 coding sequence is TGTGCCACCATAGTAGTTAAAGAGACCCAGTACTTC.

This chain joins TRBV6-6 and TRBJ1-1; D perhaps matches TRBD1 (6 bases). Germline values: CDR1 MNHNY, CDR2 SVGAGI (reference sequence). Between the trimmed V and J ends, which lost 0 bases and 11 bases, there was a span of 13 bases. The CDR3 contains 13 residues. CDR3 region: CASSYSPGAGAFF. Written as DNA, the CDR3 is TGTGCCAGCAGTTACTCGCCGGGGGCTGGGGCTTTCTTT.

The chain joins TRBV27 to TRBJ1-1, with D uncertain. Trimming left V 2 bases short and J 7 bases short, with 11 bases between. The CDR3 consists of 13 residues. From germline, CDR1 is MNHEY and CDR2 SMNVEV (reference sequence). CDR3 protein: CASSLGREYEAFF. The CDR3 DNA sequence: TGTGCCAGCAGTTTAGGACGAGAATATGAAGCTTTCTTT.

This clonotype was observed at least ten times. The V call is TRBV7-8, the J call TRBJ2-1; D is uncertain. Germline V CDR1 and CDR2: SGHVS, FQNEAQ. Trimming left V 2 bases short and J 14 bases short, with 10 bases between. CDR3 length: 11 residues. Here the CDR3 DNA reads TGTGCCAGCAGCTTAAGGCGAGAGGAGTTCTTC. This codes for CASSLRREEFF.

This clonotype came up a few times. The chain employs TRBV4-3 and TRBJ2-1; 8 nucleotides line up with TRBD1. The CDR3 runs to 16 residues. V was clipped by 1 base and J by 5 bases; unmatched bases: 7. Germline assignment: CDR1 LGHNA and CDR2 YSLEER. The CDR3 region is CASSQAIGQGHNEQFF. CDR3 DNA: TGCGCCAGCAGCCAAGCGATTGGACAGGGCCACAATGAGCAGTTCTTC.

In nucleotides, the CDR3 is TGTGCCAGCAGTTTAGGTCGACAGGCCTTGGGGACCGGGGAGCTGTTTTTT. Its translation: CASSLGRQALGTGELFF. The chain couples TRBV12-3 or TRBV12-4 to TRBJ2-2, with D perhaps matching TRBD1 (6 bases). This CDR3 comprises 17 residues. Between the trimmed V and J ends, which lost 1 base and 5 bases, there was a span of 17 bases.

The rearrangement links TRBV12-3 or TRBV12-4 to TRBJ2-7; TRBD1 matches at 10 bases. There are 15 residues in the CDR3. V shed 6 bases, J shed 2 bases, and the junction held 7 bases outside the gene matches. CDR3 loop: CASSMGQGRTYEQYF. The CDR3, as DNA: TGTGCCAGCAGCATGGGACAGGGGCGGACCTACGAGCAGTACTTC.

This clonotype was counted once. The chain joins TRBV12-3 or TRBV12-4 to TRBJ2-7; TRBD2 is a possible D gene (5 bases). The CDR3 runs to 16 residues. Trimming cost V 4 bases and J 2 bases, with 18 bases left between them. In nucleotides, the CDR3 is TGTGCCAGCAGTTCTAGCCTAGCACCCGCTCCCTACGAGCAGTACTTC. This sequence encodes CASSSSLAPAPYEQYF.

This clonotype was detected a few times. V usage is TRBV20-1 and J usage is TRBJ2-2; 9 bases map to TRBD1. This CDR3 comprises 13 residues. Germline CDR1 and CDR2: DFQATT and SNEGSKA (reference sequence). V was clipped by 7 bases and J by 7 bases; unmatched bases: 7. The CDR3 region has the DNA TGCAGTGGACAGGGGGGCGTCGGCGGGGAGCTGTTTTTT. Residues: CSGQGGVGGELFF.

The chain is built from TRBV25-1 and TRBJ1-2, with TRBD1 identical over 10 bases. The germline gives CDR1 MGHDK, CDR2 SYGVNS. J was trimmed by 3 bases and V by 4 bases; bases with no gene match: 5. This CDR3 has 15 residues. The CDR3 here is CASSATTGGDYGYTF. CDR3 bases: TGTGCCAGCAGTGCTACGACAGGGGGCGACTATGGCTACACCTTC.

V is TRBV20-1 and J is TRBJ2-5; D assignment may be TRBD1 or TRBD2 (5 bases each). Trimming removed 5 bases at V and 3 bases at J, with 13 bases between. The CDR3 runs to 13 residues. The germline gives CDR1 DFQATT, CDR2 SNEGSKA (reference sequence). CDR3 in amino acids: CSASRDGKETQYF. The CDR3 coding sequence is TGCAGTGCTTCCCGGGACGGCAAAGAGACCCAGTACTTC.

This rearrangement joins TRBV18 to TRBJ2-1, with TRBD1 identical over 9 bases. This CDR3 is 14 amino acids long. Germline CDR1 and CDR2: KGHSH and LQKENI. Germline trimming cut 3 bases from V and 6 bases from J; bases unmatched to any gene: 3. This chain's CDR3 is CASSPGTGINEQFF. As DNA, the CDR3 is TGTGCCAGCTCACCCGGGACAGGGATCAATGAGCAGTTCTTC.

The rearrangement joins TRBV6-2 or TRBV6-3 to TRBJ2-7; no clear D gene. CDR3 length: 13 amino acids. Trimming took 10 bases from V and 3 from J, leaving 16 bases between them. Looked up from germline, CDR1 is MNHEY and CDR2 is SVGEGT. The CDR3 protein is CATSGPGGYEQYF. The DNA of the CDR3 is TGTGCCACCTCCGGCCCCGGCGGCTACGAGCAGTACTTC.

This clonotype was picked up a small number of times. The CDR3 reads CASSNGRGAKNIQYF. In DNA form, the CDR3 reads TGTGCCAGCAGCAACGGAAGAGGCGCCAAAAACATTCAGTACTTC. This chain connects TRBV21-1 to TRBJ2-4. TRBV21-1 is noted as a pseudogene. The CDR3 runs 15 residues.

This clonotype has just a few counts. This sequence joins TRBV10-3 and TRBJ2-7; TRBD2 is a possible D gene (6 bases). Germline V gene data show CDR1 as ENHRY and CDR2 as SYGVKD. Trimming removed 3 bases from V and 1 base from J, with 10 bases in between. The CDR3 is 14 residues long. The CDR3 loop reads CAISDERVSYEQYF. Written as DNA, the CDR3 is TGTGCCATCAGTGACGAGCGGGTATCCTACGAGCAGTACTTC.

CDR3 region: CASSFLGQGYEQYF. In DNA, the CDR3 is TGTGCCAGCAGCTTTTTGGGACAGGGTTACGAGCAGTACTTC. J is TRBJ2-7 and V is TRBV5-5; 9 bases align to TRBD1. J gave up 4 bases and V 2 bases, and 4 bases lay outside the gene matches. CDR1 is SGHKS, CDR2 YYEKEE, per germline (reference sequence). The CDR3 loop spans 14 amino acids.

This chain uses TRBV11-1 with TRBJ2-1; 11 positions agree with TRBD2. The CDR3 contains 15 residues. CDR1 and CDR2 (germline): SGHAT, FQDESV (reference sequence). With V trimmed by 5 bases and J by 8 bases, 8 bases remained unmatched. The CDR3 DNA follows: TGTGCCAGCAGCAGGGGACTAGCGGAATCAGATGAGCAGTTCTTC. Amino acids: CASSRGLAESDEQFF. Looking up the rest from reference TRBV11-1 and TRBJ2-1 gives the full variable domain: EAEVAQSPRYKITEKSQAVAFWCDPISGHATLYWYRQILGQGPELLVQFQDESVVDDSQLPKDRFSAERLKGVDSTLKIQPAELGDSAMYLCASSRGLAESDEQFFGPGTRLTVL.

DNA of the CDR3: TGTGCCAGCAGTTCCTACGGGGGTCAGCAGCCCCAGCATTTT. It specifies CASSSYGGQQPQHF. This sequence joins TRBV12-3 or TRBV12-4 and TRBJ1-5; D might be TRBD1 (5 bases). The germline V and J ends were trimmed by 4 bases and 7 bases, with 14 bases remaining between them. This CDR3 is 14 amino acids long.

This clonotype was picked up a small number of times. V and J are TRBV7-8 and TRBJ2-6; D remains unclear. The ends were cut back, 4 bases at V and 4 bases at J, with 17 bases in the middle. The CDR3 runs 17 residues. Germline-derived CDR1 and CDR2 are SGHVS and FQNEAQ. The DNA for the CDR3 is TGTGCCAGCAGCTCTTTACTCGCCAGGTGGGGGGCCAACGTCCTGACTTTC. Translation: CASSSLLARWGANVLTF.

This chain joins TRBV25-1 and TRBJ2-7; D uncertain. CDR3 size: 12 residues. Germline V CDR1 and CDR2: MGHDK, SYGVNS. The V end was cut by 3 bases, the J end by 2 bases, with 5 bases between. The CDR3 sequence is CASSDVAYEQYF. The DNA for the CDR3 is TGTGCCAGCAGTGACGTAGCCTACGAGCAGTACTTC.

This clonotype was detected only a few times. V and J are TRBV10-3 and TRBJ2-3; D not certain. This CDR3 contains 10 residues. Germline CDR1 and CDR2: ENHRY and SYGVKD. Between the trimmed V and J ends, which lost 10 bases and 5 bases, there was a span of 7 bases. The CDR3 is CATREDTQYF. In nucleotides, the CDR3 is TGTGCCACCCGAGAAGATACGCAGTATTTT.

CDR3 coding DNA: TGCAGTGCTAGACAAGCGGGAACCGGGGAGCTGTTTTTT. Its translation is CSARQAGTGELFF. The chain uses TRBV20-1 and TRBJ2-2; TRBD2 matches 7 bases. The germline V gene encodes CDR1 DFQATT and CDR2 SNEGSKA (reference sequence). With V trimmed by 2 bases and J by 5 bases, 2 bases remained unmatched. CDR3 length: 13 amino acids.